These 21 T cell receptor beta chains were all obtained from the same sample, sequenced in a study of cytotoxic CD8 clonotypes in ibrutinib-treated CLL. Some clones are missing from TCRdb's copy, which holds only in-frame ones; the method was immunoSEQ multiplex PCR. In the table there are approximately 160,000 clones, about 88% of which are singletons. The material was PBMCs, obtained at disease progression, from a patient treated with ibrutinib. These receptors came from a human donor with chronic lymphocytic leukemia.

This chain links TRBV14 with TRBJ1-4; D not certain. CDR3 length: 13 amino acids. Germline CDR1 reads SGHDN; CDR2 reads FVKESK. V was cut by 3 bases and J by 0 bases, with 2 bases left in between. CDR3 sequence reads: CASSQTTNEKLFF. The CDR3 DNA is TGTGCCAGCAGCCAGACAACTAATGAAAAACTGTTTTTT.

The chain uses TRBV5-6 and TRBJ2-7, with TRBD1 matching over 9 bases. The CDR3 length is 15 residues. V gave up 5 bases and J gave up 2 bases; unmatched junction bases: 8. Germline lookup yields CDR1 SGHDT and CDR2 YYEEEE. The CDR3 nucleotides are TGTGCCAGCAGTCGGGCCGGGACAGGGCCCTACGAGCAGTACTTC. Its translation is CASSRAGTGPYEQYF.

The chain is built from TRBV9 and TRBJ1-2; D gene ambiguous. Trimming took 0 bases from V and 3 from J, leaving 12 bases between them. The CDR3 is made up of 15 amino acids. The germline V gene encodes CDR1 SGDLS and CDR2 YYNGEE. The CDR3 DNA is TGTGCCAGCAGCGTAGGCTTGACGGCGGACTATGGCTACACCTTC. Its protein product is CASSVGLTADYGYTF. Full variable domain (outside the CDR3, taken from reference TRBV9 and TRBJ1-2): DSGVTQTPKHLITATGQRVTLRCSPRSGDLSVYWYQQSLDQGLQFLIQYYNGEERAKGNILERFSAQQFPDLHSELNLSSLELGDSALYFCASSVGLTADYGYTFGSGTRLTVV.

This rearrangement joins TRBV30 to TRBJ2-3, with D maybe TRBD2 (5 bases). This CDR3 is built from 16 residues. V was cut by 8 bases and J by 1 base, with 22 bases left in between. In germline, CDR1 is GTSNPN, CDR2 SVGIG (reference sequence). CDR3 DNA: TGTGCCCCCAAAGAGGGCCAAAAAATAGGCACAGATACGCAGTATTTT. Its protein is CAPKEGQKIGTDTQYF.

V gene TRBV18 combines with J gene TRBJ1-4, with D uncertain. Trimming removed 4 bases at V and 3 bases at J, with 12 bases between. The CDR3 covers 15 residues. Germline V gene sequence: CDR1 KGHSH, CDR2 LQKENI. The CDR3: CASSLSVSANEKLFF. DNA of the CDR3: TGTGCCAGCTCACTCTCAGTGTCAGCTAATGAAAAACTGTTTTTT. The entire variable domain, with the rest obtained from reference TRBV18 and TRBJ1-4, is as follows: NAGVMQNPRHLVRRRGQEARLRCSPMKGHSHVYWYRQLPEEGLKFMVYLQKENIIDESGMPKERFSAEFPKEGPSILRIQQVVRGDSAAYFCASSLSVSANEKLFFGSGTQLSVL.

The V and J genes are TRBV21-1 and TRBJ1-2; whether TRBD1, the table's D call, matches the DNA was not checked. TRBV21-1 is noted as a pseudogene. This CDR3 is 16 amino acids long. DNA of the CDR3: TGTGCCAGCAGCAATCAGGGGACAACAGCTAACTATGGCTACACCTTC. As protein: CASSNQGTTANYGYTF.

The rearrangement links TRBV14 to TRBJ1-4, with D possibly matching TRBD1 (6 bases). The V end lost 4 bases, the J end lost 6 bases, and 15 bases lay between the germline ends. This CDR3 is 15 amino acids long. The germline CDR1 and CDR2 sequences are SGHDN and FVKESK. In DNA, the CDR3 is TGTGCCAGCAGCCCGTGGCCCGAGGGGGATGAAAAACTGTTTTTT. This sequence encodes CASSPWPEGDEKLFF.

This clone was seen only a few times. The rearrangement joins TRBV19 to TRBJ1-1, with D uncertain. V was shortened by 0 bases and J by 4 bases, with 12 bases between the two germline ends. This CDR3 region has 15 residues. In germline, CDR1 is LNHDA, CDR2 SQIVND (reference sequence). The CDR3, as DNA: TGTGCCAGTAGTATAGAGCCCGAATCGAGCACTGAAGCTTTCTTT. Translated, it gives CASSIEPESSTEAFF.

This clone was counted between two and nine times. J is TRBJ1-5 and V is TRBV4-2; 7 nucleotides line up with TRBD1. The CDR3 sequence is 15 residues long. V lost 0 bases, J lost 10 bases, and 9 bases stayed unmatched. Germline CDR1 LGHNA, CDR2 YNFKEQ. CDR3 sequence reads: CASSQDTGEGAPQHF. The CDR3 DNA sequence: TGTGCCAGCAGCCAAGACACGGGAGAGGGGGCTCCCCAGCATTTT.

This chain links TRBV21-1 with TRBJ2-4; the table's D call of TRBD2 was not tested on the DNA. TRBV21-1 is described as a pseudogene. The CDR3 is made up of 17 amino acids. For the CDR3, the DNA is TGTGCCAGCAGCGTCCGGACTAGCGGGACGGTCAAAAACATTCAGTACTTC. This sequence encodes CASSVRTSGTVKNIQYF.

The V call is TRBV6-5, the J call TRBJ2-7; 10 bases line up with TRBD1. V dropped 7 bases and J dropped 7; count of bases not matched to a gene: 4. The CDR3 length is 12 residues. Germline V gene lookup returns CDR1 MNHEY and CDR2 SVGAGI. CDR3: CASKTGGWEQYF. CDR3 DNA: TGTGCCAGCAAGACAGGGGGCTGGGAGCAGTACTTC.

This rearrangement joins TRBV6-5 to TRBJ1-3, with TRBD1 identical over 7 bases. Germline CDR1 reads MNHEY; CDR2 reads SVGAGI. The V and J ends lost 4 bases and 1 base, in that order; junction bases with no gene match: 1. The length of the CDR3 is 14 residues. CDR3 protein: CASSSTGSGNTIYF. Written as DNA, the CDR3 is TGTGCCAGCAGTTCGACAGGGTCTGGAAACACCATATATTTT.

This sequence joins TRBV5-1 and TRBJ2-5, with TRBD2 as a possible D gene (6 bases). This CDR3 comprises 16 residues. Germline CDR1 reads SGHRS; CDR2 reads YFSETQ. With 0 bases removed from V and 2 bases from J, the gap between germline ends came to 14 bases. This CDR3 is CASSLALGTVQETQYF. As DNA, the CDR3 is TGCGCCAGCAGCTTGGCGTTGGGGACTGTTCAAGAGACCCAGTACTTC.

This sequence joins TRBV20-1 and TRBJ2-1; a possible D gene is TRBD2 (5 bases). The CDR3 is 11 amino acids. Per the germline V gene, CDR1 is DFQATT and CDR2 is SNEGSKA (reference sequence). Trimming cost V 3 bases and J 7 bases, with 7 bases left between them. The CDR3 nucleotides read TGCAGTGCTAGGCCGGGGAATGAGCAGTTCTTC. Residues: CSARPGNEQFF.

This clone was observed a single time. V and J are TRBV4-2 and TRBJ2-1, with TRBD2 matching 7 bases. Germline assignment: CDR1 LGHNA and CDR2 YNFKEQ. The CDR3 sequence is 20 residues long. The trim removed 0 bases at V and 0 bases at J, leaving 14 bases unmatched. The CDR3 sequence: CASSQERGGRFPSSYNEQFF. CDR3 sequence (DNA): TGTGCCAGCAGCCAAGAAAGGGGCGGGAGATTCCCGAGCTCCTACAATGAGCAGTTCTTC.

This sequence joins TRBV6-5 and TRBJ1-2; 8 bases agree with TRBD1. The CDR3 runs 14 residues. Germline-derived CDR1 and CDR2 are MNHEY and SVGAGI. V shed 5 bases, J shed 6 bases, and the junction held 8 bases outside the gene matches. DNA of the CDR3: TGTGCCAGCAGTGGCCGGGGACAGGCCCATGGCTACACCTTC. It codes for CASSGRGQAHGYTF.

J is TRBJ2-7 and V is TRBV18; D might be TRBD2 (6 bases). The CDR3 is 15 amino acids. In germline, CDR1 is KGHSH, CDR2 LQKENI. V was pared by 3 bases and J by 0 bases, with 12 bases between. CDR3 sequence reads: CASSPSGVASYEQYF. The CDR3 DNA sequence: TGTGCCAGCTCACCTAGCGGAGTGGCCTCCTACGAGCAGTACTTC.

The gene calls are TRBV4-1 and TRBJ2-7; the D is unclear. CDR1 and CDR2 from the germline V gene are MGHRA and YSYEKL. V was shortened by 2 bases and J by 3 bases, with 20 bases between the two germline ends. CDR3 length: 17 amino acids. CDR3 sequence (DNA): TGCGCCAGCAGCCAATTCGGTCGGCAGGAGCTGGGCTACGAGCAGTACTTC. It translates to CASSQFGRQELGYEQYF.

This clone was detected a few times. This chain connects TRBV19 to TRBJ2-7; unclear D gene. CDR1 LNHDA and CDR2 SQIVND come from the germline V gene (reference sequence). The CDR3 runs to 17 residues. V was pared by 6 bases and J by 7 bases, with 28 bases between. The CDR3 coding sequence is TGTGCCAGTAGCCCCTTTAAGGGCCCATCGATTGTGGGTGAGCAGTACTTC. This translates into CASSPFKGPSIVGEQYF.

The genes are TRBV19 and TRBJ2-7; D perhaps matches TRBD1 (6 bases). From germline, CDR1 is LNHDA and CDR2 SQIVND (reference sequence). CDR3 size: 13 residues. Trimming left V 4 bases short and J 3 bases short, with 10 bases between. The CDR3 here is CASSNTGFYEQYF. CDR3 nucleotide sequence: TGTGCCAGTAGTAACACAGGGTTCTACGAGCAGTACTTC.

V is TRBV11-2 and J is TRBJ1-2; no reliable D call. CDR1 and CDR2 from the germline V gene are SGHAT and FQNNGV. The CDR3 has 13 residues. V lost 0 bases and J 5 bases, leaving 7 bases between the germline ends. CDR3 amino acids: CASSLDRAYGYTF. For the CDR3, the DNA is TGTGCCAGCAGCTTAGATCGGGCGTATGGCTACACCTTC.